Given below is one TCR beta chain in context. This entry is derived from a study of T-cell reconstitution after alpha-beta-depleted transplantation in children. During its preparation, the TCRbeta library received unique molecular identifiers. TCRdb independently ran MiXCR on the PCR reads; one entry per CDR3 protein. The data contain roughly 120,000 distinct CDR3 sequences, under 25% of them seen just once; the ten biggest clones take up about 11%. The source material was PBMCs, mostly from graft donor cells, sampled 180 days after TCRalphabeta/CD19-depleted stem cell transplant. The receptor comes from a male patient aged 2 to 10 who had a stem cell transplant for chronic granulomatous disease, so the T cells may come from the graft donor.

The CDR3 DNA reads TGTGCCAGCAGCCAAGGCGCGGTGGCAGGGCAAGCTTTCTTT. Translating gives CASSQGAVAGQAFF. The rearrangement links TRBV3-1 to TRBJ1-1; possibly TRBD1 for D (5 bases). The CDR3 has 14 residues. Germline assignment: CDR1 LGHDT and CDR2 YNNKEL (reference sequence). V dropped 1 base and J dropped 9 bases, with 15 bases sitting between them. The variable domain in full, with the rest retrieved from reference TRBV3-1 and TRBJ1-1, is DTAVSQTPKYLVTQMGNDKSIKCEQNLGHDTMYWYKQDSKKFLKIMFSYNNKELIINETVPNRFSPKSPDKAHLNLHINSLELGDSAVYFCASSQGAVAGQAFFGQGTRLTVV.